Following are 23 T cell receptor beta chains from one sample sequenced in a study of blood T cell repertoires in COVID-19. TCRdb's copy holds only in-frame clones and misses some; the assay was immunoSEQ multiplex PCR. The table shows more than 95,000 clones, with 86% occurring only once. Input material: peripheral blood. The receptors derive from a human donor in a cohort sampled during active COVID-19.

This chain links TRBV18 with TRBJ2-1; 9 nucleotides line up with TRBD1. V dropped 4 bases and J dropped 7; count of bases not matched to a gene: 8. The germline V gene encodes CDR1 KGHSH and CDR2 LQKENI. The CDR3 spans 15 residues. The CDR3 reads CASSQGTGSLNEQFF. As DNA, the CDR3 is TGTGCCAGCTCACAGGGGACAGGGTCGCTGAATGAGCAGTTCTTC.

This chain connects TRBV11-3 to TRBJ2-2; the match to TRBD1 covers 9 bases. CDR1 SGHNT and CDR2 YENEEA come from the germline V gene. The trim removed 5 bases at V and 6 bases at J, leaving 10 bases unmatched. This CDR3 contains 16 residues. CDR3 amino acids: CASSPRSRTGAGELFF. CDR3 nucleotides: TGTGCCAGCAGCCCGCGGTCGCGGACAGGGGCCGGGGAGCTGTTTTTT.

J is TRBJ1-3 and V is TRBV29-1, with D hard to call. Deletions cut 4 bases from V and 2 bases from J, with 6 bases between. Germline values: CDR1 SQVTM, CDR2 ANQGSEA. This CDR3 is built from 12 residues. As DNA, the CDR3 is TGCAGCGTTGTTTCTGCTGGAAACACCATATATTTT. Encoded protein: CSVVSAGNTIYF.

On this clone: Other DNA sequences in the sample encode the same CDR3. This sequence joins TRBV4-1 and TRBJ2-7, with TRBD1 identical over 9 bases. CDR1 and CDR2 (germline): MGHRA, YSYEKL. This CDR3 contains 13 residues. V lost 3 bases and J lost 7; bases outside the gene matches: 4. The CDR3 here is CASSHGTGREQYF. Written as DNA, the CDR3 is TGCGCCAGCAGCCACGGGACAGGGAGGGAGCAGTACTTC.

This chain links TRBV14 with TRBJ2-3; the D gene is possibly TRBD2 (6 bases). Trimming left V 0 bases short and J 4 bases short, with 20 bases between. Germline loops: CDR1 SGHDN, CDR2 FVKESK. The CDR3 consists of 18 residues. The CDR3: CASSQEDYYTVLSDTQYF. The DNA of the CDR3 is TGTGCCAGCAGCCAAGAGGACTACTACACGGTCCTGTCAGATACGCAGTATTTT.

This clone has only one observation. This chain links TRBV14 with TRBJ1-1; possible D gene TRBD1, 5 bases. This CDR3 has 15 amino acids. The ends were cut back, 6 bases at V and 4 bases at J, with 18 bases in the middle. The germline V gene encodes CDR1 SGHDN and CDR2 FVKESK. The CDR3 DNA reads as TGTGCCAGCAGTCAAAGTCAGGGATCGGGCACTGAAGCTTTCTTT. This translates into CASSQSQGSGTEAFF.

The DNA of the CDR3 is TGTGCCAGCAGCCCCGGGGGGGGCGTGAACACTGAAGCTTTCTTT. Translating it yields CASSPGGGVNTEAFF. The genes are TRBV6-6 and TRBJ1-1, with D possibly matching TRBD1 (6 bases). From germline, CDR1 is MNHNY and CDR2 SVGAGI (reference sequence). V dropped 6 bases and J dropped 0 bases, with 14 bases sitting between them. The CDR3 sequence is 15 residues long.

V usage is TRBV12-3 or TRBV12-4 and J usage is TRBJ1-2; D unclear. Trimming shortened V by 3 bases and J by 3 bases, and 2 bases separated the two germline ends. This CDR3 is 11 amino acids long. Here the CDR3 reads CASSFDYGYTF. CDR3 nucleotides: TGTGCCAGCAGTTTCGACTATGGCTACACCTTC.

Only a few counts were recorded for this clone. The chain carries TRBV25-1 and TRBJ2-2, with 7 positions matching TRBD2. Germline V gives CDR1 MGHDK, CDR2 SYGVNS. The junction had 8 bases not matched to a gene; V was cut back by 3 bases and J by 4 bases. The CDR3 loop spans 16 amino acids. CDR3 coding DNA: TGTGCCAGCAGTGATTCCGGGACTAAAAGCACCGGGGAGCTGTTTTTT. Its translation: CASSDSGTKSTGELFF.

V usage is TRBV5-4 and J usage is TRBJ2-5; tentative D call: TRBD1 (6 bases). The ends were cut back, 4 bases at V and 1 base at J, with 14 bases in the middle. The germline CDR1 and CDR2 sequences are SGHNT and YYREEE (reference sequence). The CDR3 consists of 15 residues. The CDR3 sequence: CASSPTGSRQETQYF. Written as DNA, the CDR3 is TGTGCCAGCAGCCCCACAGGGAGTCGCCAAGAGACCCAGTACTTC.

This clone was seen only once. The V and J genes are TRBV19 and TRBJ2-6, with 9 bases fitting TRBD2. The length of the CDR3 is 19 residues. Germline V lookup: CDR1 LNHDA, CDR2 SQIVND (reference sequence). J was trimmed by 0 bases and V by 7 bases; bases with no gene match: 13. The CDR3 nucleotides are TGTGCCAGTACCCCGGGGGAAGCGGGAGGTGTCTCTGGGGCCAACGTCCTGACTTTC. Amino acid sequence: CASTPGEAGGVSGANVLTF.

V gene TRBV2 combines with J gene TRBJ1-5, with D unresolved. Trimming stripped 6 bases from V and 1 base from J, with 13 bases between. The germline gives CDR1 SNHLY, CDR2 FYNNEI. This CDR3 is 15 amino acids long. The CDR3 region has the DNA TGTGCCAGCAGCCTGGTACAAACGAGCAATCAGCCCCAGCATTTT. Translation gives CASSLVQTSNQPQHF.

This clone was recorded a few times. The J gene is TRBJ1-1, the V gene TRBV7-3; 8 bases agree with TRBD1. The CDR3 is 14 residues long. Germline CDR1 reads SGHTA; CDR2 reads FQGTGA. V was pared by 2 bases and J by 4 bases, with 3 bases of the junction left unmatched. CDR3 loop: CASSLQGAGTEAFF. CDR3 DNA sequence: TGTGCCAGCAGCTTACAGGGGGCCGGCACTGAAGCTTTCTTT.

The chain couples TRBV5-6 to TRBJ2-7, with D tentatively TRBD1 (5 bases). Trimming took off 2 bases at V and 0 bases at J, with 9 bases between the two ends. From germline, CDR1 is SGHDT and CDR2 YYEEEE. The CDR3 sequence is 14 residues long. CDR3 sequence (DNA): TGTGCCAGCAGCTTACTTGACAGCTCCTACGAGCAGTACTTC. Translated: CASSLLDSSYEQYF. Full variable domain (remainder filled in from reference TRBV5-6 and TRBJ2-7): DAGVTQSPTHLIKTRGQQVTLRCSPKSGHDTVSWYQQALGQGPQFIFQYYEEEERQRGNFPDRFSGHQFPNYSSELNVNALLLGDSALYLCASSLLDSSYEQYFGPGTRLTVT.

The CDR3 region is CASSRTGESKNIQYF. The CDR3 DNA reads TGTGCCAGCAGTCGGACAGGGGAATCCAAAAACATTCAGTACTTC. The chain couples TRBV27 to TRBJ2-4; 9 nucleotides align to TRBD1. With V trimmed by 5 bases and J by 2 bases, 4 bases remained unmatched. CDR1 and CDR2 (germline): MNHEY, SMNVEV (reference sequence). The CDR3 covers 15 residues.

This clone was seen once. The rearrangement uses TRBV13 and TRBJ2-3; TRBD2 matches 10 bases. Trimming at V came to 6 bases and at J to 8 bases, leaving 11 bases not matched to a gene. The germline gives CDR1 PRHDT, CDR2 FYEKMQ (reference sequence). The CDR3 runs 15 residues. The CDR3 reads CASRPASGRGRTQYF. Here the CDR3 DNA reads TGTGCCAGCAGGCCAGCTAGCGGGAGAGGGCGTACGCAGTATTTT. Complete variable domain (other parts from reference TRBV13 and TRBJ2-3): AAGVIQSPRHLIKEKRETATLKCYPIPRHDTVYWYQQGPGQDPQFLISFYEKMQSDKGSIPDRFSAQQFSDYHSELNMSSLELGDSALYFCASRPASGRGRTQYFGPGTRLTVL.

The CDR3 here is CATSDFDGTGDNSPLHF. The CDR3 bases are TGTGCCACCAGTGATTTTGACGGGACAGGGGATAATTCACCCCTCCACTTT. The gene calls are TRBV24-1 and TRBJ1-6, with 10 bases matching TRBD1. Germline V gene lookup returns CDR1 KGHDR and CDR2 SFDVKD. The V and J ends lost 1 base and 5 bases, in that order; junction bases with no gene match: 4. This CDR3 spans 17 amino acids.

The CDR3 nucleotides read TGTGCCAGCAGTTTAACGGGGACTGGTCCGGACATTCAGTACTTC. Translating gives CASSLTGTGPDIQYF. This sequence joins TRBV28 and TRBJ2-4; D possibly corresponds to TRBD2 (6 bases). CDR1 is MDHEN and CDR2 is SYDVKM in the germline V gene. Trimming cost V 2 bases and J 8 bases, with 16 bases left between them. The CDR3 spans 15 residues.

This clone occurred a few times. The chain couples TRBV4-1 to TRBJ1-4; D not certain. Trimming took off 1 base at V and 8 bases at J, with 8 bases between the two ends. The germline gives CDR1 MGHRA, CDR2 YSYEKL. The CDR3 extends over 13 amino acids. CDR3: CASSQVQVEKLFF. The CDR3 region has the DNA TGCGCCAGCAGCCAAGTCCAGGTGGAAAAACTGTTTTTT.

J is TRBJ2-7 and V is TRBV27; TRBD2 matches at 8 bases. The V gene's germline CDR1 is MNHEY and CDR2 SMNVEV (reference sequence). Trimming removed 5 bases from V and 3 bases from J; junction bases left unmatched: 12. The CDR3 loop spans 16 amino acids. CDR3 protein: CASSALSFGRDYEQYF. The CDR3 DNA reads TGTGCCAGCAGTGCCCTAAGTTTCGGGAGGGACTACGAGCAGTACTTC.

This chain connects TRBV6-5 to TRBJ1-5, with 10 bases lining up with TRBD1. CDR1 is MNHEY and CDR2 is SVGAGI in the germline V gene. The CDR3 runs to 15 residues. V lost 6 bases, J lost 5 bases, and 7 bases stayed unmatched. As DNA, the CDR3 is TGTGCCAGCAGACCCGGGACAGGGGTTGATCAGCCCCAGCATTTT. Its translation is CASRPGTGVDQPQHF.

The chain recombines TRBV27 with TRBJ2-7; TRBD1 might be the D (6 bases). The CDR3 sequence is 14 residues long. The germline V and J ends were trimmed by 6 bases and 3 bases, with 15 bases remaining between them. Germline V gene lookup returns CDR1 MNHEY and CDR2 SMNVEV (reference sequence). In DNA form, the CDR3 reads TGTGCCAGCAGCCCGACAGGCCCTCTCTACGAGCAGTACTTC. This codes for CASSPTGPLYEQYF.

V and J are TRBV6-6 and TRBJ1-3; a weak D match, TRBD1 (6 bases). Between the trimmed V and J ends, which lost 4 bases and 0 bases, there was a span of 13 bases. Germline V gene lookup returns CDR1 MNHNY and CDR2 SVGAGI (reference sequence). CDR3 length: 16 amino acids. The CDR3 spells CASSSWGQNSGNTIYF. The CDR3 nucleotides are TGTGCCAGCAGTTCCTGGGGACAAAACTCTGGAAACACCATATATTTT.